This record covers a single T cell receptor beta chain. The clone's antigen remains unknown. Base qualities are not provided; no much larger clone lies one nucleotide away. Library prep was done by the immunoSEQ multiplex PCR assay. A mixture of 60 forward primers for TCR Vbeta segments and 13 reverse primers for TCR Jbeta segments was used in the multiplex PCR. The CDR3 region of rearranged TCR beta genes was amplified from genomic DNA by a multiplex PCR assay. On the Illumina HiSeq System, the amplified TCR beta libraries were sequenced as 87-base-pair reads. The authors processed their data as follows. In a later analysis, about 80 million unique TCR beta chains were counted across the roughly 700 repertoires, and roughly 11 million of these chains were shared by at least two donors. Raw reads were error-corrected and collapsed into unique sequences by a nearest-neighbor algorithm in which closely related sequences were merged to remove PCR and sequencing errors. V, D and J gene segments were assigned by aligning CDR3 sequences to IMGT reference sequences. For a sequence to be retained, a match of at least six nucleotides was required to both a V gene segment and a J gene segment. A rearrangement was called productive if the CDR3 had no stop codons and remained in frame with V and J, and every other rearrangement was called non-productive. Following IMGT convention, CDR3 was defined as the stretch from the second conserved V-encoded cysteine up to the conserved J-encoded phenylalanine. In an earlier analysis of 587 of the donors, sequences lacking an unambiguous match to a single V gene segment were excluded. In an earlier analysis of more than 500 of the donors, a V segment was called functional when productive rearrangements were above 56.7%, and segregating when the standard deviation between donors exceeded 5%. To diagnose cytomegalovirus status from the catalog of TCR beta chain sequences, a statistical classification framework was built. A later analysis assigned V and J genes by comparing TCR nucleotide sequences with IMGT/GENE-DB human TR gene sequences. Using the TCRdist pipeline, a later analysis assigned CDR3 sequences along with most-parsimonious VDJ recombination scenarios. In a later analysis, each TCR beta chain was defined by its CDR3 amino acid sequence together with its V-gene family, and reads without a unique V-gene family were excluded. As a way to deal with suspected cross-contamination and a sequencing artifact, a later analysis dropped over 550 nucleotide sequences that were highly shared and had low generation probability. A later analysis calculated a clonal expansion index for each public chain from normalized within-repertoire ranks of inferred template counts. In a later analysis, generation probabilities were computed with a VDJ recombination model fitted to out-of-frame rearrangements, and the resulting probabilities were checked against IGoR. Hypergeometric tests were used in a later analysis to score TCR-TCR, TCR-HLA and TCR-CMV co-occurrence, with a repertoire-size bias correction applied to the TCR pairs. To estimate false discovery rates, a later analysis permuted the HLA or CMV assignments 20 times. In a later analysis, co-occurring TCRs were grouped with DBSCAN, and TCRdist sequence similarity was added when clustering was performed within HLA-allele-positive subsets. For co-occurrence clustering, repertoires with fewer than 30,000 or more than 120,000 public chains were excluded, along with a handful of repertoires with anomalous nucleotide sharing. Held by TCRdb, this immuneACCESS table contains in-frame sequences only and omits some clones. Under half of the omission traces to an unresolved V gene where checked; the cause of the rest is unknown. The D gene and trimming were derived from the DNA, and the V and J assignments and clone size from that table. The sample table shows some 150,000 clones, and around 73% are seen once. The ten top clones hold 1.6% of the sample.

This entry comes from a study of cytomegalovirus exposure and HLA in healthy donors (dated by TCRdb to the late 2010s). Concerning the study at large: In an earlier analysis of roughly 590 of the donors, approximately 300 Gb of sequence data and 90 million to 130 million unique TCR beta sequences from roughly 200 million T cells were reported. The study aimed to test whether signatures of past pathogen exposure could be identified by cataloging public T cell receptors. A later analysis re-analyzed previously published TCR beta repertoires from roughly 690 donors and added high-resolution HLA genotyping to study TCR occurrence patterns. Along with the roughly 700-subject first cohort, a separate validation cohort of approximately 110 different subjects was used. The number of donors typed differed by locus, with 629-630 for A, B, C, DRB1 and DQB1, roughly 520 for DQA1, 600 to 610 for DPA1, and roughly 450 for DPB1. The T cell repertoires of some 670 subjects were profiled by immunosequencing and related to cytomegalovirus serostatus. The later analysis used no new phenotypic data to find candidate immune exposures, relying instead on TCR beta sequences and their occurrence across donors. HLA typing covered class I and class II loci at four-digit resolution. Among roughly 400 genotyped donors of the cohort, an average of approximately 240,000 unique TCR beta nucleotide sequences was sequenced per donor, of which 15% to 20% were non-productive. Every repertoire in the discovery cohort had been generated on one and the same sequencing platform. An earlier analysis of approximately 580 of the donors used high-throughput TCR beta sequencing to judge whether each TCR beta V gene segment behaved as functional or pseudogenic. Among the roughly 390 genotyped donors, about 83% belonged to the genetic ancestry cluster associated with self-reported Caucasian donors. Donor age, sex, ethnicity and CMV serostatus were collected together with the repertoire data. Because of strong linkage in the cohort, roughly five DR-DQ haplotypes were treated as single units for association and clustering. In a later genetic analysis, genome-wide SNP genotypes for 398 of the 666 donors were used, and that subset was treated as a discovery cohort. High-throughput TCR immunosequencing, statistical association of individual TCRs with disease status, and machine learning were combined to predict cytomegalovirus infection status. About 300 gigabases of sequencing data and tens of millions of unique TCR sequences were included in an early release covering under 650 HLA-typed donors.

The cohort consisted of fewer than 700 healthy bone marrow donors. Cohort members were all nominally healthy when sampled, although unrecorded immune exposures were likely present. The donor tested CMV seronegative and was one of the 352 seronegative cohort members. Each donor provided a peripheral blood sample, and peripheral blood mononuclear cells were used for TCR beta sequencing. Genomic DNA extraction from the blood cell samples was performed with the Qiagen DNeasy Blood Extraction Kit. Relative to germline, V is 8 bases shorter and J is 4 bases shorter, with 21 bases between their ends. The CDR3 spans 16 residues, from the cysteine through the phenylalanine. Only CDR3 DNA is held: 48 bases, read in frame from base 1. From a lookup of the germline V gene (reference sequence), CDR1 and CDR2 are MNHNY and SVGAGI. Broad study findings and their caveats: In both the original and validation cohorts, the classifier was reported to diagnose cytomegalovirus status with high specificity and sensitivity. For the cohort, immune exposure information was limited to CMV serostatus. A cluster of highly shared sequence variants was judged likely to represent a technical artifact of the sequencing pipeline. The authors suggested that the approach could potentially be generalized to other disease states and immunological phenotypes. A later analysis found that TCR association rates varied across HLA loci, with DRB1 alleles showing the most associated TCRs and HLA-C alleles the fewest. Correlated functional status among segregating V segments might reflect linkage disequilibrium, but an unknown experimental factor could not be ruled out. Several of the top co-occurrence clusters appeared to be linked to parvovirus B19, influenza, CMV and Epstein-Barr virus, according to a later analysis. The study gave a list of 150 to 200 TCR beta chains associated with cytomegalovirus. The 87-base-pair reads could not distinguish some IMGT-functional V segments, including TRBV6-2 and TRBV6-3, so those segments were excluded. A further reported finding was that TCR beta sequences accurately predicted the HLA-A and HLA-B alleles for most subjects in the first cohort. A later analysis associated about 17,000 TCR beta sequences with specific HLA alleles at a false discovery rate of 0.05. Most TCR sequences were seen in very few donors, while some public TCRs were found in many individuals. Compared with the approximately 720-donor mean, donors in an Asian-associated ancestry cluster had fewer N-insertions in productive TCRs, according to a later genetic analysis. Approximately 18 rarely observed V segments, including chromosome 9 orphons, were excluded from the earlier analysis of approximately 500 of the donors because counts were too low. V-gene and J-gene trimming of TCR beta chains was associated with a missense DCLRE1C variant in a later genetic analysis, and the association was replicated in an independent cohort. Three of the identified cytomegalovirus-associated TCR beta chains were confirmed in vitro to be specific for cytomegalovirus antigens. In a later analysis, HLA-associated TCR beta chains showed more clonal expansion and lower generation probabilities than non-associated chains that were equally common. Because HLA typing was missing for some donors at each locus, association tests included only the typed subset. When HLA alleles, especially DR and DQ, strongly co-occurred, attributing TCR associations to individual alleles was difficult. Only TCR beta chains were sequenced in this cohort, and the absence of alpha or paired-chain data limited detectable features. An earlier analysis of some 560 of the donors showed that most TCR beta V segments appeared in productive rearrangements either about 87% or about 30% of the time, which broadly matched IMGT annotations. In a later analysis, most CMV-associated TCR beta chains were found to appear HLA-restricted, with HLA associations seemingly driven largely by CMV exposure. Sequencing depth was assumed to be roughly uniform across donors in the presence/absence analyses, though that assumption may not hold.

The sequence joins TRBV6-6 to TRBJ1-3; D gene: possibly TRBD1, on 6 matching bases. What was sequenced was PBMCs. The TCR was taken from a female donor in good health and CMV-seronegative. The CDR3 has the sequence CASRFLLQGAGNTIYF. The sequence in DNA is TGTGCCAGCCGATTTCTACTACAGGGAGCAGGAAACACCATATATTTT.